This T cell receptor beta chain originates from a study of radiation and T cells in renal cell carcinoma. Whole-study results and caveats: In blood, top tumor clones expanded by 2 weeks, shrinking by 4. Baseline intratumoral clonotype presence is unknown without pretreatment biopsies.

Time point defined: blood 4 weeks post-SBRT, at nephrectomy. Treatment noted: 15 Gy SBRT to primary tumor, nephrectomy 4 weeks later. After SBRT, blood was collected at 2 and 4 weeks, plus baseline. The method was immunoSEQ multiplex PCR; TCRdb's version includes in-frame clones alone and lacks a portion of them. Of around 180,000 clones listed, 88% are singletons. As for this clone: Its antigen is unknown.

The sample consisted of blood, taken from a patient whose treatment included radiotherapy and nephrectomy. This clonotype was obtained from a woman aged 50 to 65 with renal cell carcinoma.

For the CDR3, the DNA is TGTGCCAGCAGCTTAGCGACCTGGGTAGCCTCACCCCTCCACTTT. It specifies CASSLATWVASPLHF. The chain is built from TRBV7-8 and TRBJ1-6; D is undetermined. The germline V gene has CDR1 SGHVS and CDR2 FQNEAQ. The CDR3 totals 15 residues. The V end was cut by 0 bases, the J end by 10 bases, with 13 bases between.